This T cell receptor beta chain was observed in a study of OX40 agonist ivuxolimab in advanced cancers. Overall study findings and caveats: Among the nonresponders, some also had low normalized T-cell clonal expansion. CD4+ T cells averaged fewer expanded clones than CD8+ T cells.

This table comes from immunoSEQ multiplex PCR, and its TCRdb copy is limited to in-frame clones, with some not included. Among roughly 100,000 clones listed, over 75% were seen once. As regards this clone: Its antigen is not known.

The CDR3 has 13 residues. The V end lost 7 bases, the J end lost 0 bases, and 11 bases lay between the germline ends. Germline values: CDR1 SGDLS, CDR2 YYNGEE. This clonotype originated in an adult with an advanced solid tumor such as melanoma, head and neck, liver or kidney cancer. Sequenced material: CD4+ or CD8+ T cells sorted from blood, taken in a trial of the OX40 agonist ivuxolimab. V usage is TRBV9 and J usage is TRBJ2-7; unclear D gene. CDR3 DNA sequence: TGTGCCAGCTCGACTCCCAGCTCCTACGAGCAGTACTTC. This gives the protein CASSTPSSYEQYF.